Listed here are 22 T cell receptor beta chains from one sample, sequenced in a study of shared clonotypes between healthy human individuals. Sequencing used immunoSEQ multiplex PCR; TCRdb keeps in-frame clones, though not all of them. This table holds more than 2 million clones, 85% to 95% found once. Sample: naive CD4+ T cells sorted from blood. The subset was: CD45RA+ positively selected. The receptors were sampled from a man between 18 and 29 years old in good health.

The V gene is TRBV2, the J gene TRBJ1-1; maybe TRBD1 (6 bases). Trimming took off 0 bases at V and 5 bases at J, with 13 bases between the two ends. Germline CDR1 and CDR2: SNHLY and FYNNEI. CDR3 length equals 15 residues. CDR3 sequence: CASSEAPGRGTEAFF. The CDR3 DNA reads TGTGCCAGCAGTGAAGCGCCAGGGAGGGGGACTGAAGCTTTCTTT.

CDR3 loop: CASSLRQGQIYEQYF. As DNA, the CDR3 is TGTGCCAGCAGCTTAAGACAGGGGCAAATCTACGAGCAGTACTTC. The chain links TRBV7-8 to TRBJ2-7, with 8 bases lining up with TRBD1. Germline lookup yields CDR1 SGHVS and CDR2 FQNEAQ. CDR3 length: 15 amino acids. V lost 2 bases, J lost 3 bases, and 6 bases stayed unmatched.

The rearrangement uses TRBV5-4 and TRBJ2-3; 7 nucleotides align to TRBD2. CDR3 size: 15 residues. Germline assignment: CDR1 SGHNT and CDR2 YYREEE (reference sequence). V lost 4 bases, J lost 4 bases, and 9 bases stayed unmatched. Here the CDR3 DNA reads TGTGCCAGCAGCCCGGGGGGTAAGAGCTCAGATACGCAGTATTTT. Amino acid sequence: CASSPGGKSSDTQYF.

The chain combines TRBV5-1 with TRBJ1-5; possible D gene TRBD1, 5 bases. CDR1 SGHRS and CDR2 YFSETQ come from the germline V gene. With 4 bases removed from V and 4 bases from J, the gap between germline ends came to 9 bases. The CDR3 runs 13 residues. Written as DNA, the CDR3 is TGCGCCAGCAGCACCCGACAGAATCAGCCCCAGCATTTT. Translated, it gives CASSTRQNQPQHF.

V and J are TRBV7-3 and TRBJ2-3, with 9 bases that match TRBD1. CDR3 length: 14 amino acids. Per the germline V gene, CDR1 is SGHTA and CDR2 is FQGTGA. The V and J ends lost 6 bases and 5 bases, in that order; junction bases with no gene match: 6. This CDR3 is CASRSPGQGDTQYF. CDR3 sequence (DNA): TGTGCCAGCAGATCACCGGGACAGGGAGATACGCAGTATTTT.

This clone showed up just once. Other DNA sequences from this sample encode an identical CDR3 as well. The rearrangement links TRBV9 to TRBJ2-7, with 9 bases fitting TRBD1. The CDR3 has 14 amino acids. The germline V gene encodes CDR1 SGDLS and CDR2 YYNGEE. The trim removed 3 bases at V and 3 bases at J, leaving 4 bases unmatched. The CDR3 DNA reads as TGTGCCAGCAGCGGGGGACAGGGAGGCTACGAGCAGTACTTC. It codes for CASSGGQGGYEQYF. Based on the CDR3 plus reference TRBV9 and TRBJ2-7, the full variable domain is DSGVTQTPKHLITATGQRVTLRCSPRSGDLSVYWYQQSLDQGLQFLIQYYNGEERAKGNILERFSAQQFPDLHSELNLSSLELGDSALYFCASSGGQGGYEQYFGPGTRLTVT.

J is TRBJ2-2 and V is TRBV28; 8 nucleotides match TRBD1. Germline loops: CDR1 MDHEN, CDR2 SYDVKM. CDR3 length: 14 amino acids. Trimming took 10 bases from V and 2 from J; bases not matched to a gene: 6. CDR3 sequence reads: CATIGQGNTGELFF. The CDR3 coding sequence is TGTGCCACCATCGGACAGGGAAACACCGGGGAGCTGTTTTTT.

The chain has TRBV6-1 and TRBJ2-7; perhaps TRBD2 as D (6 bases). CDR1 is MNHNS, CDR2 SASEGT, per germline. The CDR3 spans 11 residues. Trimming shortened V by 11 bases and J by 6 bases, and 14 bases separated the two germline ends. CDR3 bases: TGTGCCGTGGGGACTCTGGGCGAGCAGTACTTC. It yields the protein CAVGTLGEQYF.

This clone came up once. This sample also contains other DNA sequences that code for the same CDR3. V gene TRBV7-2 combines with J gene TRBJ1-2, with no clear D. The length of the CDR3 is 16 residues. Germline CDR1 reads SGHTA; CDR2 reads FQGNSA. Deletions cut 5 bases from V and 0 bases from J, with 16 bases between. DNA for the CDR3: TGTGCCAGCAGCCTTGGAGTTGGCGGTTCTAACTATGGCTACACCTTC. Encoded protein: CASSLGVGGSNYGYTF.

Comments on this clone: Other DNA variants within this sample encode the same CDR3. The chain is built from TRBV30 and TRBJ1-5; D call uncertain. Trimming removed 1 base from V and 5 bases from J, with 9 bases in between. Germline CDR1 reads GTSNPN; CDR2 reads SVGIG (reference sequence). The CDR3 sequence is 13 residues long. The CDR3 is CAWSGGLDQPQHF. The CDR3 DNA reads TGTGCCTGGAGTGGAGGGCTGGATCAGCCCCAGCATTTT.

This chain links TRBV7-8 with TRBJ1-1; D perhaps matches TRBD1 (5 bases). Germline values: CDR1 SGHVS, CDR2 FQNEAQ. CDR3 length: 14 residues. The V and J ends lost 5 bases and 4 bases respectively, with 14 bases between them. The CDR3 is CASSAGAGSTEAFF. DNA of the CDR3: TGTGCCAGCAGCGCTGGGGCGGGGAGCACTGAAGCTTTCTTT. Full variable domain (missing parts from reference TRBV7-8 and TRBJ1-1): GAGVSQSPRYKVAKRGQDVALRCDPISGHVSLFWYQQALGQGPEFLTYFQNEAQLDKSGLPSDRFFAERPEGSVSTLKIQRTQQEDSAVYLCASSAGAGSTEAFFGQGTRLTVV.

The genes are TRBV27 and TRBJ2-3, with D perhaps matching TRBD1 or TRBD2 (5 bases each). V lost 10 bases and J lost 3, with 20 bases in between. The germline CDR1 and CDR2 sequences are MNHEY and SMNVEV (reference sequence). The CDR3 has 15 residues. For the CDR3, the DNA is TGTGCCACCAGGCCCGGGGTTTCAGGGACAGATACGCAGTATTTT. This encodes CATRPGVSGTDTQYF.

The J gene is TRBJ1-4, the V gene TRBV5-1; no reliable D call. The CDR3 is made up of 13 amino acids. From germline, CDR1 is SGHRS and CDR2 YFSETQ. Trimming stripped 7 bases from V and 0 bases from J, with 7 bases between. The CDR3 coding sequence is TGCGCCAGCGGGAGGACAACTAATGAAAAACTGTTTTTT. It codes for CASGRTTNEKLFF.

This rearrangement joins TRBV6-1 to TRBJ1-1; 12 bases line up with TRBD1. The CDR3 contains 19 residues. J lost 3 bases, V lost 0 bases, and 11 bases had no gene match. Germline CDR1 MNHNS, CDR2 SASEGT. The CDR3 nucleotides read TGTGCCAGCAGTGAAGCGCTGAAGGGGACAGGGGGCGAGGACACTGAAGCTTTCTTT. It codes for CASSEALKGTGGEDTEAFF.

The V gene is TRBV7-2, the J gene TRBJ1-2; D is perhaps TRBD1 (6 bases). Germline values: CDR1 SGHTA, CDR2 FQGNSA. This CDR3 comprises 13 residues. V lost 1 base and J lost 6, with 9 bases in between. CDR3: CASSLETGNGYTF. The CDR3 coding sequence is TGTGCCAGCAGCTTAGAAACAGGGAATGGCTACACCTTC.

The chain's CDR3 is CASSRDGQGGYETQYF. DNA of the CDR3: TGCGCCAGCAGCCGAGACGGGCAGGGGGGTTATGAGACCCAGTACTTC. This chain connects TRBV4-1 to TRBJ2-5, with D possibly being TRBD1 (7 bases). The germline CDR1 and CDR2 sequences are MGHRA and YSYEKL. The length of the CDR3 is 16 residues. Trimming cost V 4 bases and J 5 bases, with 20 bases left between them.

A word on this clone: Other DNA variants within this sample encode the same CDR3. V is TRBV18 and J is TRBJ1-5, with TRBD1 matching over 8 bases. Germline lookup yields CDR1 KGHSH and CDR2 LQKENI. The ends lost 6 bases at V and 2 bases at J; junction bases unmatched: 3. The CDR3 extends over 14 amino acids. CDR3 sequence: CASSLDRGNQPQHF. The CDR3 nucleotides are TGTGCCAGCTCTCTGGACAGGGGCAATCAGCCCCAGCATTTT.

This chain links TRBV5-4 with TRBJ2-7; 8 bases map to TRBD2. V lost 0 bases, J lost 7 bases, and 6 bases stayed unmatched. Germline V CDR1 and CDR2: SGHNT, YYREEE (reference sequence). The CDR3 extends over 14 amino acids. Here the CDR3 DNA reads TGTGCCAGCAGCTTGGGGACTAGCCTTCGTGAGCAGTACTTC. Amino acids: CASSLGTSLREQYF.

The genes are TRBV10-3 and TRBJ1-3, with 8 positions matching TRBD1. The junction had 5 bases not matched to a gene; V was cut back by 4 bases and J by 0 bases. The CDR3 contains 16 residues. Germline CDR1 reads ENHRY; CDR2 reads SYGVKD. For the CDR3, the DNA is TGTGCCATCAGTGGGGACAGGACAAGCTCTGGAAACACCATATATTTT. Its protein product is CAISGDRTSSGNTIYF.

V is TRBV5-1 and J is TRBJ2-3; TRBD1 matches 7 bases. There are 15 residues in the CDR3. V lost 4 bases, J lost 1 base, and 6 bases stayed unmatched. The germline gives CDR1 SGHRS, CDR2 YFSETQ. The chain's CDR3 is CASSRDSSGTDTQYF. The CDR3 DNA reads TGCGCCAGCAGCCGGGACAGTTCGGGCACAGATACGCAGTATTTT. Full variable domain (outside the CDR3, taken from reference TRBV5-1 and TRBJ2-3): KAGVTQTPRYLIKTRGQQVTLSCSPISGHRSVSWYQQTPGQGLQFLFEYFSETQRNKGNFPGRFSGRQFSNSRSEMNVSTLELGDSALYLCASSRDSSGTDTQYFGPGTRLTVL.

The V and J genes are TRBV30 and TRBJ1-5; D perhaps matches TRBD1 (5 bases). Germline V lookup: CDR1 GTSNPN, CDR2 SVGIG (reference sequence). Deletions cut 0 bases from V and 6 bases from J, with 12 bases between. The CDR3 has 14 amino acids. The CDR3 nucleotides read TGTGCCTGGAGTGTACGGGGGTTGTCTCAGCCCCAGCATTTT. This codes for CAWSVRGLSQPQHF.

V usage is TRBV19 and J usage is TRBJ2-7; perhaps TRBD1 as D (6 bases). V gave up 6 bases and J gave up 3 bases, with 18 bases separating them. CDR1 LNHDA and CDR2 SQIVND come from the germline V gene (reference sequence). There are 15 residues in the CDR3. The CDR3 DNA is TGTGCCAGTAGCCCAGGGGAAGCCACCCTCTACGAGCAGTACTTC. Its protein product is CASSPGEATLYEQYF.